This TCR beta chain was sequenced during a study of cytomegalovirus exposure and HLA in healthy donors. Between the trimmed V and J ends, which lost 1 base and 1 base, there was a span of 14 bases. The CDR3 has 16 residues. The germline CDR1 and CDR2 sequences are SGHDT and YYEEEE. PCR was performed using 60 Vbeta and 13 Jbeta primers. Data came from immunoSEQ multiplex PCR; TCRdb stores just in-frame clones and leaves some out. Of roughly 190,000 clones listed, more than 70% were seen once; the top ten hold around 1.6%. This sequence joins TRBV5-6 and TRBJ1-1; no clear D gene. The specimen sequenced was PBMCs. This receptor was taken from a man aged 35 to 55 in good health and CMV-seropositive. The CDR3 here is CASSLLGGPENTEAFF. The CDR3 bases are TGTGCCAGCAGCTTGCTCGGAGGTCCGGAGAACACTGAAGCTTTCTTT.